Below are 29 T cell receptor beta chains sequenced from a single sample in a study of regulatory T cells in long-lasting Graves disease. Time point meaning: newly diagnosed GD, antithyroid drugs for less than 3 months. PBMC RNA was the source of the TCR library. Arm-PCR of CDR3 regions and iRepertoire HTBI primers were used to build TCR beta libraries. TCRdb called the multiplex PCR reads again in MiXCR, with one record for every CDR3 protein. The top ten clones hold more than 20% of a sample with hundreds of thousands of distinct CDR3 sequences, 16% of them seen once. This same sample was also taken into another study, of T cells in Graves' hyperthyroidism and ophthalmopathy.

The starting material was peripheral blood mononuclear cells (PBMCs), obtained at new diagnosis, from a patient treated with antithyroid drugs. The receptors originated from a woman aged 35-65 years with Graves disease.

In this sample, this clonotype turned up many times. The CDR3 is CASRDDRENGYTF. As DNA, the CDR3 is TGTGCCAGCAGAGACGACAGGGAGAATGGCTACACCTTC. This chain links TRBV2 with TRBJ1-2; 7 positions match TRBD1. Germline-derived CDR1 and CDR2 are SNHLY and FYNNEI. The CDR3 covers 13 residues. With V trimmed by 6 bases and J by 6 bases, 7 bases remained unmatched. The complete variable domain, with remaining parts taken from reference TRBV2 and TRBJ1-2, reads EPEVTQTPSHQVTQMGQEVILRCVPISNHLYFYWYRQILGQKVEFLVSFYNNEISEKSEIFDDQFSVERPDGSNFTLKIRSTKLEDSAMYFCASRDDRENGYTFGSGTRLTVV.

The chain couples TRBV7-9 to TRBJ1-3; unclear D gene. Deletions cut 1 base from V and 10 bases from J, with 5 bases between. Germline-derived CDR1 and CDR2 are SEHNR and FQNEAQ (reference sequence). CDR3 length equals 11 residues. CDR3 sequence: CASSLDETIYF. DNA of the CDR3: TGTGCCAGCAGCTTAGACGAGACCATATATTTT.

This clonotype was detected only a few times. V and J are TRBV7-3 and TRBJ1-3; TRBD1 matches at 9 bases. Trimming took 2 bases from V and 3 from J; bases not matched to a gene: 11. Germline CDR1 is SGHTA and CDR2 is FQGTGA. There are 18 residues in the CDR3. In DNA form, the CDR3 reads TGTGCCAGCAGCTTAGGACCCGCCAACAGGGGGCATGGAAACACCATATATTTT. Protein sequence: CASSLGPANRGHGNTIYF. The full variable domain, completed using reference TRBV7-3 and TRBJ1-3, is GAGVSQTPSNKVTEKGKYVELRCDPISGHTALYWYRQSLGQGPEFLIYFQGTGAADDSGLPNDRFFAVRPEGSVSTLKIQRTERGDSAVYLCASSLGPANRGHGNTIYFGEGSWLTVV.

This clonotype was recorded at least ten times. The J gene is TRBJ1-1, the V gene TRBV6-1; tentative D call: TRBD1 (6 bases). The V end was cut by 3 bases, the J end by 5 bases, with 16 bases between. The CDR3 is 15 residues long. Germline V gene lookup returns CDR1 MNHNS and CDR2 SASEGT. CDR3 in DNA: TGTGCCAGCAGTGATCTCTGGCAGGGGAGGACTGAAGCTTTCTTT. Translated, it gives CASSDLWQGRTEAFF.

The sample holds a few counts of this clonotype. The CDR3 coding sequence is TGTGCCACCAGTATCGGGGCCGAGCAGTTCTTC. Translation: CATSIGAEQFF. The chain couples TRBV24-1 to TRBJ2-1; D may be TRBD1 or TRBD2 (5 bases each). The CDR3 is 11 residues long. V was clipped by 6 bases and J by 10 bases, with 9 bases between them. Germline values: CDR1 KGHDR, CDR2 SFDVKD.

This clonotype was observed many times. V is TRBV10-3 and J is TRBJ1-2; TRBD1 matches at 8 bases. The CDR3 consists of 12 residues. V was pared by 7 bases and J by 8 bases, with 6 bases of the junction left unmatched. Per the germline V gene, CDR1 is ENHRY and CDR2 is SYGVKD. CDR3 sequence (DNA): TGTGCCATCAAGCCGACAGGGGACGGCTACACCTTC. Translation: CAIKPTGDGYTF.

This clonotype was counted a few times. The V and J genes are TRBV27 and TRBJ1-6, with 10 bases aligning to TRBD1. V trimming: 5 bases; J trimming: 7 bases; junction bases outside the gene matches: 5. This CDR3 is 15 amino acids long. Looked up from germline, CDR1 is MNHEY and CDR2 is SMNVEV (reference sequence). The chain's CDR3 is CASSIGQGGNSPLHF. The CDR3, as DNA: TGTGCCAGCAGTATTGGACAGGGGGGCAATTCACCCCTCCACTTT.

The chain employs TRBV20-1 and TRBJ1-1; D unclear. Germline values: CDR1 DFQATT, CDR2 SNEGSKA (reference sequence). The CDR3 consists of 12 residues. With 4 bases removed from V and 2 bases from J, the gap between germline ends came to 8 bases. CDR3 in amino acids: CSAIGSNTEAFF. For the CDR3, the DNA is TGCAGTGCTATTGGGTCCAACACTGAAGCTTTCTTT.

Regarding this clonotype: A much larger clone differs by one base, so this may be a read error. The CDR3 loop is CASSEMRSTEAFF. CDR3 coding DNA: TGTGCCAGCAGTGAAATGAGGAGCACTGAAGCTTTCTTT. V usage is TRBV2 and J usage is TRBJ1-1, with D unresolved. V dropped 2 bases and J dropped 4 bases, with 8 bases sitting between them. This CDR3 has 13 amino acids. Germline CDR1 reads SNHLY; CDR2 reads FYNNEI.

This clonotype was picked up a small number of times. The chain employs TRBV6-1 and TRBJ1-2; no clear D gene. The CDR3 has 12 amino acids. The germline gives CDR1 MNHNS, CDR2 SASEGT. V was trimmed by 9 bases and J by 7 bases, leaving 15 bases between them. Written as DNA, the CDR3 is TGTGCCAGTCTACCCTTTACCGGTGGCTACACCTTC. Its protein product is CASLPFTGGYTF.

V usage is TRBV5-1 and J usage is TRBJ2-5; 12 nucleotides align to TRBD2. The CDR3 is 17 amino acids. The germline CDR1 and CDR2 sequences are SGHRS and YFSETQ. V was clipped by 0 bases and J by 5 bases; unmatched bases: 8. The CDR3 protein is CASSLALAGGLRETQYF. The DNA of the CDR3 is TGCGCCAGCAGCTTGGCACTAGCGGGGGGCCTCCGGGAGACCCAGTACTTC.

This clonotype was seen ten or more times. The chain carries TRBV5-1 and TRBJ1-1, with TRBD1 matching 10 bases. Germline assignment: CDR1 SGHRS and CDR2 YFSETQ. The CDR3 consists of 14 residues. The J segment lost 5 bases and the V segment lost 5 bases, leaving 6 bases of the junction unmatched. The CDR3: CASRPGQGETEAFF. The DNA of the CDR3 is TGCGCCAGCAGGCCCGGACAGGGGGAAACTGAAGCTTTCTTT.

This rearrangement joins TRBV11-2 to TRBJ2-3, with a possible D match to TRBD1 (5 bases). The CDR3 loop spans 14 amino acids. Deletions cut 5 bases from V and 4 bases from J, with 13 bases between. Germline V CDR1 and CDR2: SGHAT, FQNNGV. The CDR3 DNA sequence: TGTGCCAGCAGCCAGGCAGGGCAGCCAGATACGCAGTATTTT. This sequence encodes CASSQAGQPDTQYF.

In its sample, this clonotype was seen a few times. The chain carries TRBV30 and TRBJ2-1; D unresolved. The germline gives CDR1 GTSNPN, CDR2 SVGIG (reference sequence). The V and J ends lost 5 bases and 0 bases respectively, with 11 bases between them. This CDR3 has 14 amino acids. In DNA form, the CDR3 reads TGTGCCTGGGGATCAGGTAACTCCTACAATGAGCAGTTCTTC. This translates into CAWGSGNSYNEQFF.

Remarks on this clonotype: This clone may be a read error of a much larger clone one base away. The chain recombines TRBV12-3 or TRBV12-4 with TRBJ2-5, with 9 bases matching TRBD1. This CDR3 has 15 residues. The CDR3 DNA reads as TGTGCCAGCAGTTCCTCCGGGACAGGGAGGGAGACCAAGTACTTC. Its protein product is CASSSSGTGRETKYF.

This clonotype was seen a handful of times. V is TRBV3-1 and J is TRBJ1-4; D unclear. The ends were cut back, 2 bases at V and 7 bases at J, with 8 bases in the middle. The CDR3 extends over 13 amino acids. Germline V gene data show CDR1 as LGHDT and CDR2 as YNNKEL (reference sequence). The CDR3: CASSQLEGEKLFF. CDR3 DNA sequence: TGTGCCAGCAGCCAACTAGAAGGTGAAAAACTGTTTTTT.

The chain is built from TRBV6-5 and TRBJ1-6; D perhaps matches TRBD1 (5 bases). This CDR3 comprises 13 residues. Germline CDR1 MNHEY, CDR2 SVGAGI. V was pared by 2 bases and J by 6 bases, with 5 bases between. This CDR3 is CASSYDSNSPLHF. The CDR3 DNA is TGTGCCAGCAGTTACGACAGTAATTCACCCCTCCACTTT.

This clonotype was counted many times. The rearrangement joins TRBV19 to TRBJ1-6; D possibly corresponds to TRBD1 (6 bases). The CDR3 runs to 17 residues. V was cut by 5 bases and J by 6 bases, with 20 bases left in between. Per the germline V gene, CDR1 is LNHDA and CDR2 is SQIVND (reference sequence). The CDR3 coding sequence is TGTGCCAGTAGTGGGCGAGGGACTGGACAGCTTAATTCACCCCTCCACTTT. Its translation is CASSGRGTGQLNSPLHF. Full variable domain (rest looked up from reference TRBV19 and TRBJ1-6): DGGITQSPKYLFRKEGQNVTLSCEQNLNHDAMYWYRQDPGQGLRLIYYSQIVNDFQKGDIAEGYSVSREKKESFPLTVTSAQKNPTAFYLCASSGRGTGQLNSPLHFGNGTRLTVT.

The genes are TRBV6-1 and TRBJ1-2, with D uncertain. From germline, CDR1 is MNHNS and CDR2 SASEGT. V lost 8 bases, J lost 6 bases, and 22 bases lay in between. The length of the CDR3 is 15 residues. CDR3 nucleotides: TGTGCCAGCGCGCAGCCAACTAGCTTAGTCCATGGCTACACCTTC. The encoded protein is CASAQPTSLVHGYTF.

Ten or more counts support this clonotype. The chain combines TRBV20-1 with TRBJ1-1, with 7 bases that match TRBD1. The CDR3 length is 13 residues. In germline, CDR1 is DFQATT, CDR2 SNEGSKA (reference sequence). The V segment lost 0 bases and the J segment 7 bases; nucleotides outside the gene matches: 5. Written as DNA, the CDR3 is TGCAGTGCTAGAGATGGGGGACAGCTTGAAGCTTTCTTT. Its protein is CSARDGGQLEAFF.

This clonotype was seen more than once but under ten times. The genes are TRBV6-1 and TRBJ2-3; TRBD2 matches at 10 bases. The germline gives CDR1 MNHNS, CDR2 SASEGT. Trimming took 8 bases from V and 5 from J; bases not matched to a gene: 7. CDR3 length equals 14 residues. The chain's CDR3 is CASWSGGAGDTQYF. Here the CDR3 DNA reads TGTGCCAGCTGGAGCGGGGGGGCCGGAGATACGCAGTATTTT.

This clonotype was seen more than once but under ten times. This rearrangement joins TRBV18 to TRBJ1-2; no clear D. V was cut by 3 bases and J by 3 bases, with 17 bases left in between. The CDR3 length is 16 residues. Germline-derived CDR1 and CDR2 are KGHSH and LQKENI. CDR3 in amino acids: CASSPLGTATYYGYTF. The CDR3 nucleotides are TGTGCCAGCTCACCCCTCGGCACAGCGACATACTATGGCTACACCTTC.

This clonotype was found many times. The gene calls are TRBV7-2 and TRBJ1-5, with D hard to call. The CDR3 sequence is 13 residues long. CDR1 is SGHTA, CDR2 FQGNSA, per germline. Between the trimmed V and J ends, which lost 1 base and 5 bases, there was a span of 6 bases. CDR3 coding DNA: TGTGCCAGCAGCTTAGTCCGTGATCAGCCCCAGCATTTT. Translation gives CASSLVRDQPQHF.

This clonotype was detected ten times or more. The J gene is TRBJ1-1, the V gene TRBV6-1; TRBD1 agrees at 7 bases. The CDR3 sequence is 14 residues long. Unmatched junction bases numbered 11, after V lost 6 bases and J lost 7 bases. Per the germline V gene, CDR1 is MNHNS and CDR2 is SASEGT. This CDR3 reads CASRWAWGDSEAFF. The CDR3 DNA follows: TGTGCCAGCAGATGGGCCTGGGGGGACAGTGAAGCTTTCTTT.

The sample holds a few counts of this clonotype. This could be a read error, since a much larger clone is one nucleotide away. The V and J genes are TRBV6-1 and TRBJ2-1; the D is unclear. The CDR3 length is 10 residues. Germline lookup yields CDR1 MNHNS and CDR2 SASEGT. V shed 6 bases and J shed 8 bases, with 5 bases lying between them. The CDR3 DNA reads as TGTGCCAGCAGGGTCGATGAGCAGTTCTTC. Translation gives CASRVDEQFF.

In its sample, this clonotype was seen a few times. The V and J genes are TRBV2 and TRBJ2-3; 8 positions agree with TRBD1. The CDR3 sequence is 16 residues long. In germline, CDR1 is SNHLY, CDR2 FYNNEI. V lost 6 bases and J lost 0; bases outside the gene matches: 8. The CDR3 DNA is TGTGCCAGCAGAGCTCAGGGGGCAGTAAGCACAGATACGCAGTATTTT. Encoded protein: CASRAQGAVSTDTQYF.

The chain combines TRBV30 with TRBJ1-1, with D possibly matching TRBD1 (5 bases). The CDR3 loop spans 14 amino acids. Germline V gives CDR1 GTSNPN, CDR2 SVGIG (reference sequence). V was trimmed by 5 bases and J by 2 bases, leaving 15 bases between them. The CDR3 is CAWGGGGSNTEAFF. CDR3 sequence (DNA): TGTGCCTGGGGGGGGGGGGGTTCTAACACTGAAGCTTTCTTT.

Here the CDR3 reads CASTDLRTGPEKLNYGYTF. CDR3 DNA sequence: TGTGCCAGCACCGATCTACGGACAGGGCCTGAGAAACTCAACTATGGCTACACCTTC. The J gene is TRBJ1-2, the V gene TRBV19; 8 nucleotides line up with TRBD1. The germline CDR1 and CDR2 sequences are LNHDA and SQIVND (reference sequence). Trimming cost V 9 bases and J 2 bases; bases outside gene matches: 23. This CDR3 has 19 amino acids.

In DNA, the CDR3 is TGTGCCAGCAGCCCAGGGGGTCATATGCGAAACACCATATATTTT. It is translated as CASSPGGHMRNTIYF. The chain links TRBV13 to TRBJ1-3, with 7 bases lining up with TRBD1. V was clipped by 5 bases and J by 5 bases; unmatched bases: 9. Germline CDR1 reads PRHDT; CDR2 reads FYEKMQ (reference sequence). CDR3 length: 15 amino acids.